This TCR beta chain was captured by sequencing in a study of cytomegalovirus exposure and HLA in healthy donors. PCR employed 60 Vbeta and 13 Jbeta primers. Assay: immunoSEQ multiplex PCR; the TCRdb copy retains only in-frame clones and omits some. The sample holds 95,000 to 150,000 clones, over 70% seen once. Trimming at V came to 1 base and at J to 8 bases, leaving 8 bases not matched to a gene. The CDR3 is 16 residues long. The germline gives CDR1 SGHTA, CDR2 FQGNSA. Material: PBMCs. The TCR sequence derives from a female donor in good health and CMV-seropositive. V and J are TRBV7-2 and TRBJ2-1; TRBD1 matches 10 bases. This CDR3 reads CASSLVGTGVSDEQFF. The CDR3, as DNA: TGTGCCAGCAGCTTAGTGGGGACAGGGGTGTCGGATGAGCAGTTCTTC.